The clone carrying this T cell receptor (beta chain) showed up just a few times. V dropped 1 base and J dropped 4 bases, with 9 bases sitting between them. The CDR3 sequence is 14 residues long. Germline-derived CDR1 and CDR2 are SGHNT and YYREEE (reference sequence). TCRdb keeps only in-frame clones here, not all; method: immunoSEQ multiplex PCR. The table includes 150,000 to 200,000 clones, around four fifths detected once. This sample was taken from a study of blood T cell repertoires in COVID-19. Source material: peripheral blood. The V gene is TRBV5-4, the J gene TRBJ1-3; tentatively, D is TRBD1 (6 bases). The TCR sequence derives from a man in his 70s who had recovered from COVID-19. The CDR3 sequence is CASSLWGPGNTIYF. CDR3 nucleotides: TGTGCCAGCAGCTTGTGGGGGCCAGGAAACACCATATATTTT.